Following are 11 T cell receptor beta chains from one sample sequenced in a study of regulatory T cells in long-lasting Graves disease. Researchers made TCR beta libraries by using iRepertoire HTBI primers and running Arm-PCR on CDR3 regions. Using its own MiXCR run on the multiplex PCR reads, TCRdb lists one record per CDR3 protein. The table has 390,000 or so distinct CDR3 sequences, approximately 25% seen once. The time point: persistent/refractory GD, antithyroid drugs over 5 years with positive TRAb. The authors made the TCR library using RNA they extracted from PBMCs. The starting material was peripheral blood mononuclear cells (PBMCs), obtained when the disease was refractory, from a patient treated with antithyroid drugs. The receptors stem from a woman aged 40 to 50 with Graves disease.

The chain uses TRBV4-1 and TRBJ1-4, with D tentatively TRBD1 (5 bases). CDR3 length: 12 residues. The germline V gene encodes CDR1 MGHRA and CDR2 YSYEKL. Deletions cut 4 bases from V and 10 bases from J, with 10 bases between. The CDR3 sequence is CASSRDQGKLFF. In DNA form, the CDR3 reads TGCGCCAGCAGCCGCGACCAGGGAAAACTGTTTTTT.

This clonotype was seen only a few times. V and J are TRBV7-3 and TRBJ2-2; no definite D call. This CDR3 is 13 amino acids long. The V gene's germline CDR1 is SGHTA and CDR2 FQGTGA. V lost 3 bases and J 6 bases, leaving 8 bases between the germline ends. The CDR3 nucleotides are TGTGCCAGCAGCTTCATGGGGTCCGGGGAGCTGTTTTTT. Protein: CASSFMGSGELFF.

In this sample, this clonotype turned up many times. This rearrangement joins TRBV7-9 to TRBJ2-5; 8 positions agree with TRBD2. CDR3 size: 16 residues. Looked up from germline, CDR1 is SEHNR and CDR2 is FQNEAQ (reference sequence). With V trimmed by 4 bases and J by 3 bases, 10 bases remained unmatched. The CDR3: CASSSRPGLGEETQYF. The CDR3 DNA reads TGTGCCAGCAGCTCGCGTCCGGGACTAGGGGAAGAGACCCAGTACTTC.

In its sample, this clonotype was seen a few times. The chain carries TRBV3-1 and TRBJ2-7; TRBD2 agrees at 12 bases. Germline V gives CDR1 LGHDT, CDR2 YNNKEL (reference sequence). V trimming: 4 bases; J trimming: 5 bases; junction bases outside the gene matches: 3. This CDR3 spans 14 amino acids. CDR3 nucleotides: TGTGCCAGCAGCCCGACTAGCGGGAGAGACGAGCAGTACTTC. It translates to CASSPTSGRDEQYF.

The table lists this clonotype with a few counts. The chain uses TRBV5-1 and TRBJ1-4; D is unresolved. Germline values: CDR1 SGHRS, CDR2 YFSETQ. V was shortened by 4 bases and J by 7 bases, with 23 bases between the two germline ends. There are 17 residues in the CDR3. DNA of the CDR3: TGCGCCAGCAGCCGAGCAAGCCTGGCGGACGGGGTTGAAAAACTGTTTTTT. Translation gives CASSRASLADGVEKLFF.

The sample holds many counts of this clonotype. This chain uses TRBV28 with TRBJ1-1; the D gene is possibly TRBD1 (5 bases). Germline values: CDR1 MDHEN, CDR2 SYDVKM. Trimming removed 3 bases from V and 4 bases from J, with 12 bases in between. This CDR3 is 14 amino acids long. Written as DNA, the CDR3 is TGTGCCAGCAGTTTCCGGGGACGGACCACTGAAGCTTTCTTT. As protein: CASSFRGRTTEAFF.

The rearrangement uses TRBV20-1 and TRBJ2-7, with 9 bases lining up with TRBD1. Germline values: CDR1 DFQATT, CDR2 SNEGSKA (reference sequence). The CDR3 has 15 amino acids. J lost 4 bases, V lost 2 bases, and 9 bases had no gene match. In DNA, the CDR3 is TGCAGTGCTAGATCTCAAACAGGGGGCGGTTACGAGCAGTACTTC. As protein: CSARSQTGGGYEQYF.

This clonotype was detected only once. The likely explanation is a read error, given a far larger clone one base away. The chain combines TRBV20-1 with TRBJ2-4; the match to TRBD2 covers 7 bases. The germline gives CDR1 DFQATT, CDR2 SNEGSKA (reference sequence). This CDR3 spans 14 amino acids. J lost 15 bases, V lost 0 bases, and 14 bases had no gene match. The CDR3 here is CSARDGGTGETRYF. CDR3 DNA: TGCAGTGCTAGAGACGGGGGGACCGGAGAGACCCGGTACTTC.

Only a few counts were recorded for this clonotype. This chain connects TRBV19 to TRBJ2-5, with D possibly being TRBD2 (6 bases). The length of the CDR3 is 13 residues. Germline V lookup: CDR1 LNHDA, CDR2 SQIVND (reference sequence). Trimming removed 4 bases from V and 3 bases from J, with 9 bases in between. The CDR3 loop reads CASSRGVKETQYF. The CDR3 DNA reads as TGTGCCAGTAGTAGGGGGGTAAAAGAGACCCAGTACTTC.

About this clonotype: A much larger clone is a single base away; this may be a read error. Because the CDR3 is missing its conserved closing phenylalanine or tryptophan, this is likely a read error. The CDR3 loop is CASSTYLTGENGYTL. The CDR3 DNA sequence: TGTGCCAGCAGCACATACCTGACAGGGGAGAATGGCTACACCCTC. The genes are TRBV13 and TRBJ1-2; 8 bases agree with TRBD1. CDR1 and CDR2 (germline): PRHDT, FYEKMQ (reference sequence). With V trimmed by 5 bases and J by 6 bases, 11 bases remained unmatched. This CDR3 has 15 amino acids.

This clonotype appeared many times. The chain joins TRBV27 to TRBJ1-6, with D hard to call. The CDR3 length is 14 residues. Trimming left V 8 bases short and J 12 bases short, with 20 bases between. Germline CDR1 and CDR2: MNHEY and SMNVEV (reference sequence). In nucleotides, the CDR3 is TGTGCCAGCGGCATGATCGGGTCAGGCCTACCCCTCCACTTT. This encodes CASGMIGSGLPLHF.